The next 10 T cell receptor beta chains were all read from a single sample in a study of CD8 T cells in ankylosing spondylitis. Notes on the study in general: Several highly homologous variants made up a TCR beta motif that seemed to typify ankylosing spondylitis blood.

No cognate antigen is known for these TCRs. TCRdb ran MiXCR on the 5' RACE reads and lists one entry per CDR3 protein. The sample has roughly 350,000 distinct CDR3 sequences; roughly 8% are singletons. Sequenced input: blood, either unsorted or a sorted T cell fraction (not recorded which). These receptors originate from a male donor with ankylosing spondylitis.

Only a few counts were recorded for this clonotype. The V and J genes are TRBV29-1 and TRBJ2-1; 8 positions match TRBD1. This CDR3 is built from 12 residues. The germline gives CDR1 SQVTM, CDR2 ANQGSEA. Trimming took 2 bases from V and 14 from J; bases not matched to a gene: 8. The CDR3 sequence: CSVEKGQESKFF. The CDR3 region has the DNA TGCAGCGTTGAAAAGGGACAGGAGAGCAAGTTCTTC.

The chain links TRBV7-9 to TRBJ2-1; 8 bases agree with TRBD2. Germline V CDR1 and CDR2: SEHNR, FQNEAQ (reference sequence). Unmatched junction bases numbered 5, after V lost 6 bases and J lost 13 bases. This CDR3 is built from 11 residues. CDR3 sequence (DNA): TGTGCCAGCAGAAGTGGACTAGCTCAGTTCTTC. Translation: CASRSGLAQFF. The entire variable domain, with the rest obtained from reference TRBV7-9 and TRBJ2-1, is as follows: DTGVSQNPRHKITKRGQNVTFRCDPISEHNRLYWYRQTLGQGPEFLTYFQNEAQLEKSRLLSDRFSAERPKGSFSTLEIQRTEQGDSAMYLCASRSGLAQFFGPGTRLTVL.

In regard to this clonotype: This sequence may be a read error, since a much larger clone differs from it by one base. V is TRBV5-1 and J is TRBJ2-1, with D possibly matching TRBD2 (5 bases). The CDR3 spans 16 residues. V dropped 1 base and J dropped 1 base, with 12 bases sitting between them. From germline, CDR1 is SGHRS and CDR2 YFSETQ. CDR3 residues: CASSLTGVRSYNEQFF. CDR3 coding DNA: TGCGCCAGCAGCTTGACCGGGGTAAGGTCCTACAATGAGCAGTTCTTC.

This clonotype was observed many times. The rearrangement uses TRBV25-1 and TRBJ2-1; maybe TRBD1 (6 bases). The CDR3 length is 14 residues. The germline CDR1 and CDR2 sequences are MGHDK and SYGVNS. V was shortened by 6 bases and J by 1 base, with 10 bases between the two germline ends. The CDR3 sequence is CASSRGGSYNEQFF. The CDR3 DNA reads as TGTGCCAGCAGCAGGGGTGGATCCTACAATGAGCAGTTCTTC.

J is TRBJ2-5 and V is TRBV10-3; D may be TRBD1 or TRBD2 (5 bases each). The CDR3 loop spans 19 amino acids. Germline V CDR1 and CDR2: ENHRY, SYGVKD. The ends were cut back, 6 bases at V and 1 base at J, with 27 bases in the middle. The CDR3 loop reads CAISDPVRRSEGTQETQYF. The CDR3 DNA reads as TGTGCCATCAGCGACCCGGTTCGAAGATCCGAAGGGACCCAAGAGACCCAGTACTTC.

This CDR3 reads CASSLVARESTDTQYF. In DNA form, the CDR3 reads TGCGCCAGCAGCTTGGTGGCCCGGGAAAGCACAGATACGCAGTATTTT. This chain links TRBV5-1 with TRBJ2-3; D is perhaps TRBD2 (5 bases). The CDR3 is 16 residues long. The ends were cut back, 0 bases at V and 0 bases at J, with 11 bases in the middle. The germline V gene has CDR1 SGHRS and CDR2 YFSETQ.

This clonotype has a handful of counts. The chain couples TRBV2 to TRBJ2-7; D may be TRBD2 (5 bases). Deletions cut 4 bases from V and 7 bases from J, with 17 bases between. From germline, CDR1 is SNHLY and CDR2 FYNNEI. The length of the CDR3 is 14 residues. CDR3 protein: CASSVFAGGSEQYF. The CDR3 DNA reads TGTGCCAGCAGTGTATTTGCGGGTGGCTCGGAGCAGTACTTC.

V usage is TRBV4-3 and J usage is TRBJ2-3; D gene uncertain. The CDR3 has 15 residues. The V and J ends lost 0 bases and 0 bases respectively, with 7 bases between them. Germline-derived CDR1 and CDR2 are LGHNA and YSLEER. CDR3 DNA sequence: TGCGCCAGCAGCCAAGACCCCGGTAGCACAGATACGCAGTATTTT. It codes for CASSQDPGSTDTQYF.

This clonotype was seen a few times. The chain recombines TRBV20-1 with TRBJ2-5; 14 bases line up with TRBD2. CDR1 and CDR2 from the germline V gene are DFQATT and SNEGSKA (reference sequence). CDR3 length equals 16 residues. V lost 5 bases, J lost 4 bases, and 9 bases stayed unmatched. CDR3 in amino acids: CSAHRTSGRWGETQYF. The CDR3 DNA follows: TGCAGTGCTCACCGGACTAGCGGGAGGTGGGGAGAGACCCAGTACTTC.

This clonotype was counted a few times. The J gene is TRBJ2-7, the V gene TRBV20-1; D might be TRBD1 or TRBD2, each matching 5 bases. The ends were cut back, 6 bases at V and 6 bases at J, with 18 bases in the middle. CDR3 size: 13 residues. Germline assignment: CDR1 DFQATT and CDR2 SNEGSKA (reference sequence). The CDR3 DNA is TGCAGTGCACCGGGACCCCTGGATCGCGAGCAGTACTTC. The encoded protein is CSAPGPLDREQYF.